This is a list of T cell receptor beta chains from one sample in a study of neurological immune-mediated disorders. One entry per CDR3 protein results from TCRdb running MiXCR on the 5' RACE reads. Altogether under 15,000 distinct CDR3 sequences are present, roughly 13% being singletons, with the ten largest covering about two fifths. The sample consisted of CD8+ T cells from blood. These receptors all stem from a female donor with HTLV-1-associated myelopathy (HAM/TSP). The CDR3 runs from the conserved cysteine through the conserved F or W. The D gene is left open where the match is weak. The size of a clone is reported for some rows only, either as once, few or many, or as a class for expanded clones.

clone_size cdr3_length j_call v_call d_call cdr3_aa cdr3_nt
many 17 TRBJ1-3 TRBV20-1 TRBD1 CSARAASRDSSGNTIYF TGCAGTGCTAGAGCCGCCAGCCGGGACAGCTCTGGAAACACCATATATTTT
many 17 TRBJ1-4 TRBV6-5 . CASSYSIGSGTNEKLFF TGTGCCAGCAGTTACTCGATTGGGTCGGGCACTAATGAAAAACTGTTTTTT
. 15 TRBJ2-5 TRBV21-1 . CASSKVVGAGGTQYF TGTGCCAGCAGCAAAGTTGTCGGAGCGGGCGGGACCCAGTACTTC
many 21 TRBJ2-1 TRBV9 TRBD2 CASSVVGDRGLAGRTYNEQFF TGTGCCAGCAGCGTAGTTGGAGACCGGGGACTAGCGGGAAGGACCTACAATGAGCAGTTCTTC
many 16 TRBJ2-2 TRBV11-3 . CASTLVGRVATGELFF TGTGCCAGCACCCTAGTGGGCAGGGTGGCCACCGGGGAGCTGTTTTTT
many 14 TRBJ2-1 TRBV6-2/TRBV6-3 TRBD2 CASSLAGAPNEQFF TGTGCCAGCAGTTTAGCGGGGGCCCCCAATGAGCAGTTCTTC
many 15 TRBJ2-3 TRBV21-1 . CASSKKRDNTDTQYF TGTGCCAGCAGCAAAAAACGGGACAACACAGATACGCAGTATTTT
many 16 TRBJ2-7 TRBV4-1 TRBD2 CASSQAQGLATYEQYF TGCGCCAGCAGCCAAGCGCAGGGACTAGCTACCTACGAGCAGTACTTC
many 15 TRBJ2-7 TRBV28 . CASKTGTALLDEQYF TGTGCCAGCAAAACCGGGACCGCTCTCCTCGACGAGCAGTACTTC
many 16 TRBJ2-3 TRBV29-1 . CSVEEWLASAGDTQYF TGCAGCGTTGAAGAATGGCTAGCGAGCGCAGGAGATACGCAGTATTTT
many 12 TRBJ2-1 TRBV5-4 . CASSWGGNEQFF TGTGCCAGCTCGTGGGGTGGCAATGAGCAGTTCTTC
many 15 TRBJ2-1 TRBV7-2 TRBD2 CASSRREASYNEQFF TGTGCCAGCAGCAGGCGGGAGGCCTCCTACAATGAGCAGTTCTTC
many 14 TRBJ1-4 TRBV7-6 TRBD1 CASSLTGGYEKLFF TGTGCCAGCAGCTTAACAGGGGGTTACGAAAAACTGTTTTTT
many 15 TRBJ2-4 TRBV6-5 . CASSYSYLAKNIQYF TGTGCCAGCAGTTACTCATACCTAGCCAAAAACATTCAGTACTTC
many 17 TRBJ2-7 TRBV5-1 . CASSLVMSQEGIYEQYF TGCGCCAGCAGCTTGGTGATGAGCCAGGAAGGTATCTACGAGCAGTACTTC
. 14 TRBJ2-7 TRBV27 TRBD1 CAIATGTGVHEQYF TGTGCCATTGCCACCGGGACAGGGGTCCACGAGCAGTACTTC
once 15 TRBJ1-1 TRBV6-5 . CASRPLWTADTEAFF TGTGCCAGCAGACCTCTTTGGACAGCCGACACTGAAGCTTTCTTT
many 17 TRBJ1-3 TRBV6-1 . CASSEQDSYSMRNTIYF TGTGCCAGCAGTGAACAGGACAGTTATTCGATGAGGAACACCATATATTTT
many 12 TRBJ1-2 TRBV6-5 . CASSPGAGGSTF TGTGCCAGCAGTCCGGGGGCCGGGGGGTCCACCTTC
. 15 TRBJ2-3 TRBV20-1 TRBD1 CSAQSPDRELDTQYF TGCAGTGCCCAATCTCCGGACAGGGAACTAGATACACAGTATTTT
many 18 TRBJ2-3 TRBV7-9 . CASSSWAGLVRRTDTQYF TGTGCCAGCAGCTCCTGGGCGGGTCTTGTAAGACGCACAGATACGCAGTATTTT
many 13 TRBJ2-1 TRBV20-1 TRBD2 CSASLAGGDEQFF TGCAGTGCTAGTCTAGCGGGAGGGGATGAGCAGTTCTTC
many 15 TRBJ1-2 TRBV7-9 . CASSSNGGANYGYTF TGTGCCAGCAGCTCAAACGGGGGGGCTAACTATGGCTACACCTTC
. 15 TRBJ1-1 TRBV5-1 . CTSSIHRATNTEAFF TGCACCAGCAGCATACATCGGGCTACGAACACTGAAGCTTTCTTT
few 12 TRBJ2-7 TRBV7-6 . CASSPLGHEQYF TGTGCCAGCAGCCCCCTGGGACACGAGCAGTACTTC
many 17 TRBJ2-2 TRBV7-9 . CASSTNPGTSGTGELFF TGTGCCAGCAGCACCAACCCCGGGACATCCGGCACCGGGGAGCTGTTTTTT
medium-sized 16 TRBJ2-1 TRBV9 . CASSVESSGLYNEQFF TGTGCCAGCAGCGTAGAAAGTAGCGGCCTTTACAATGAGCAGTTCTTC
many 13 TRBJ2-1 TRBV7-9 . CASSSETSDEQFF TGTGCCAGCAGCTCCGAGACATCCGATGAGCAGTTCTTC
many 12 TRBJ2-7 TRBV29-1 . CSVDGESYEQYF TGCAGCGTTGATGGGGAGTCCTACGAGCAGTACTTC
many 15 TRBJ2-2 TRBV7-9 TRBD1 CASTRGQSNTGELFF TGTGCCAGCACCCGGGGACAGAGCAACACCGGGGAGCTGTTTTTT
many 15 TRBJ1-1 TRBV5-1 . CASSLVMGLNTEAFF TGCGCCAGCAGCTTGGTAATGGGGTTGAACACTGAAGCTTTCTTT
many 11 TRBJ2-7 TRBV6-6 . CASSQGGEQYF TGTGCCAGCAGTCAGGGAGGCGAGCAGTACTTC
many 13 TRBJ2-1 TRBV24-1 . CATREGGSNEQFF TGTGCCACCAGAGAAGGTGGGAGTAATGAGCAGTTCTTC
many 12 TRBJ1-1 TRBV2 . CASSPGGTEAFF TGTGCCAGCAGCCCGGGGGGGACTGAAGCTTTCTTT
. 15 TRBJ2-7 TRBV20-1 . CSARAPSWSPYEQYF TGCAGTGCTAGAGCCCCTAGCTGGAGTCCCTACGAGCAGTACTTC
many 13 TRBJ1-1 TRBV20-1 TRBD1 CSAQGTGDTEAFF TGCAGTGCCCAAGGTACAGGGGACACTGAAGCTTTCTTT
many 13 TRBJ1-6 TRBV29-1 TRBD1 CSVATGMGSPLHF TGCAGCGTTGCGACAGGGATGGGTTCACCCCTCCACTTT
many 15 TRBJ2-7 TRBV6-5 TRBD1 CASSNTIGQGYEQYF TGTGCCAGCAGTAATACAATTGGACAGGGCTACGAGCAGTACTTC
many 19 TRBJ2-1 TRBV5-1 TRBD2 CASSLDGTSGLSSYNEQFF TGCGCCAGCAGCTTGGACGGGACTAGCGGTTTAAGCTCCTACAATGAGCAGTTCTTC
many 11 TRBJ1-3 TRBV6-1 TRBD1 CASEQGNTIYF TGTGCCAGCGAACAGGGGAACACCATATATTTT